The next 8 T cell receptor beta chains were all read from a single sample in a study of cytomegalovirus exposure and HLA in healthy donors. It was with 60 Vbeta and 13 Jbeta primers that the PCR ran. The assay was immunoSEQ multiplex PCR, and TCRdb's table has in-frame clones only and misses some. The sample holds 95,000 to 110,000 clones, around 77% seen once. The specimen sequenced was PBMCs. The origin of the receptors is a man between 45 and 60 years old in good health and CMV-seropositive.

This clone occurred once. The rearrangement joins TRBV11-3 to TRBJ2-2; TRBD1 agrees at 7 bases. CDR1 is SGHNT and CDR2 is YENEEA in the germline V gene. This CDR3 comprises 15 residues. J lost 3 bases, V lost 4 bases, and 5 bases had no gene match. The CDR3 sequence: CASSSSTGYTGELFF. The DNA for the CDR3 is TGTGCCAGCAGCTCGTCGACAGGGTACACCGGGGAGCTGTTTTTT.

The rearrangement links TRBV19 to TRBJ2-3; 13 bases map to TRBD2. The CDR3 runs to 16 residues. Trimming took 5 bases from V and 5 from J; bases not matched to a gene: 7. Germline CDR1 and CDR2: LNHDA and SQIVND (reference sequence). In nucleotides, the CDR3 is TGTGCCAGTAGTCAACTAGCGGGAGGGCCGCTAGATACGCAGTATTTT. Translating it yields CASSQLAGGPLDTQYF.

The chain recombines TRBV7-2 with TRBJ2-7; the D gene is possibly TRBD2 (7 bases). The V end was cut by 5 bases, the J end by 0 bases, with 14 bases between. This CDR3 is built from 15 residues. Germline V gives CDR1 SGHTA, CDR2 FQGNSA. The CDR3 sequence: CASSRDRTSSYEQYF. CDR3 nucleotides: TGTGCCAGCAGCCGTGACAGGACTAGCTCCTACGAGCAGTACTTC.

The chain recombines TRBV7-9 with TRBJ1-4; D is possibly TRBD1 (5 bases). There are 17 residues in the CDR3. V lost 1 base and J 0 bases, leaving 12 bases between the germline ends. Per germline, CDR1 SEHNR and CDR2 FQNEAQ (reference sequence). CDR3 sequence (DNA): TGTGCCAGCAGCTTAGGATGGGAGGGGACAACTAATGAAAAACTGTTTTTT. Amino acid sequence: CASSLGWEGTTNEKLFF.

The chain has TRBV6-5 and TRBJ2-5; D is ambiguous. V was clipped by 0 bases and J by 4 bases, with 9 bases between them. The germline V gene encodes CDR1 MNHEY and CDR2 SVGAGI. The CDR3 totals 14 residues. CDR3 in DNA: TGTGCCAGCAGTTACTCTCCAGGTATAGAGACCCAGTACTTC. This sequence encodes CASSYSPGIETQYF.

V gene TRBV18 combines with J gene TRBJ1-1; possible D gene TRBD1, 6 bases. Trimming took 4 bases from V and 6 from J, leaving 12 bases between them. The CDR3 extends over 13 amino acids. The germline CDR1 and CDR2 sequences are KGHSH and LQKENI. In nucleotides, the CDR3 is TGTGCCAGCTCACGAGCCTCAGGGGCTGAAGCTTTCTTT. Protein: CASSRASGAEAFF.

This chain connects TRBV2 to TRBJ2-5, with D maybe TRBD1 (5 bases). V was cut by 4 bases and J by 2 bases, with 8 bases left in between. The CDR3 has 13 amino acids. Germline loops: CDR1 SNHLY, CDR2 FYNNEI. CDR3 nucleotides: TGTGCCAGCAGTGTTGGGGCTCAAGAGACCCAGTACTTC. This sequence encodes CASSVGAQETQYF. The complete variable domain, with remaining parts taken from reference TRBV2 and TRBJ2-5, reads EPEVTQTPSHQVTQMGQEVILRCVPISNHLYFYWYRQILGQKVEFLVSFYNNEISEKSEIFDDQFSVERPDGSNFTLKIRSTKLEDSAMYFCASSVGAQETQYFGPGTRLLVL.

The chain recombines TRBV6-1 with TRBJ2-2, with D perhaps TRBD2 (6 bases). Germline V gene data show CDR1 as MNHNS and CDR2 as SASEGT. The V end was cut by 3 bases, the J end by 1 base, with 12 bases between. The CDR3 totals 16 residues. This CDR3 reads CASSDRRAWNTGELFF. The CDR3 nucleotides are TGTGCCAGCAGTGATAGGAGGGCGTGGAACACCGGGGAGCTGTTTTTT.